This T cell receptor (beta chain) was obtained from a study of T cell changes during pregnancy in multiple sclerosis. TCRdb's table, derived via immunoSEQ multiplex PCR, lists solely in-frame clones and lacks some. This table has approximately 100,000 clones, about 91% appearing once. J lost 2 bases, V lost 5 bases, and 5 bases had no gene match. Germline CDR1 is SGHVS and CDR2 is FNYEAQ. CDR3 length: 14 residues. The V call is TRBV7-6, the J call TRBJ1-1; 7 bases match TRBD1. This TCR was sampled from a female donor with multiple sclerosis, enrolled in a pregnancy study. Here the sequenced sample was peripheral blood, taken after pregnancy. CDR3 bases: TGTGCCAGCAGCCCCGGACAGGTTAACACTGAAGCTTTCTTT. Amino acids: CASSPGQVNTEAFF. The complete variable domain, with remaining parts taken from reference TRBV7-6 and TRBJ1-1, reads GAGVSQSPRYKVTKRGQDVALRCDPISGHVSLYWYRQALGQGPEFLTYFNYEAQQDKSGLPNDRFSAERPEGSISTLTIQRTEQRDSAMYRCASSPGQVNTEAFFGQGTRLTVV.